Listed here are 21 T cell receptor beta chains from one sample, sequenced in a study of spatial heterogeneity in lung cancer. Via MiXCR, TCRdb re-called the 5' RACE reads, giving one row per CDR3 protein. Among about 38,000 distinct CDR3 sequences listed, approximately 5.2% were seen once. The time point is: sample taken at primary tumor resection. Whole RNA obtained from tumor, nontumor lung or frozen PBMC underwent sequencing without sorting. The sequencing used PBMCs, collected at surgery. The receptors derive from a female donor with early-stage non-small cell lung cancer.

This clonotype was counted only a few times. The V and J genes are TRBV5-5 and TRBJ1-1; D is undetermined. Germline loops: CDR1 SGHKS, CDR2 YYEKEE (reference sequence). V was pared by 3 bases and J by 1 base, with 10 bases between. The CDR3 runs 14 residues. The DNA for the CDR3 is TGTGCCAGCAGCTCGTCGGACGCGAACACTGAAGCTTTCTTT. This encodes CASSSSDANTEAFF.

This clonotype was observed at least ten times. This chain uses TRBV7-2 with TRBJ2-2; D gene uncertain. The V and J ends lost 6 bases and 4 bases respectively, with 12 bases between them. The CDR3 is 14 amino acids. The V gene's germline CDR1 is SGHTA and CDR2 FQGNSA. The CDR3 DNA is TGTGCCAGCAGTCAAACCCCTTTCACCGGGGAGCTGTTTTTT. This sequence encodes CASSQTPFTGELFF.

V is TRBV2 and J is TRBJ1-2; 12 bases line up with TRBD1. Germline-derived CDR1 and CDR2 are SNHLY and FYNNEI. This CDR3 comprises 13 residues. The trim removed 8 bases at V and 7 bases at J, leaving 5 bases unmatched. CDR3 sequence: CASPGTGGFGYTF. The CDR3 nucleotides are TGTGCCAGCCCAGGGACAGGGGGCTTTGGCTACACCTTC.

V and J are TRBV10-3 and TRBJ2-3, with 16 bases aligning to TRBD2. Germline values: CDR1 ENHRY, CDR2 SYGVKD. The length of the CDR3 is 19 residues. V was clipped by 4 bases and J by 4 bases; unmatched bases: 11. The CDR3 nucleotides are TGTGCCATCAGTGGAGCGCCCGGGACTAGCGGGGGGGCCGCAGATACGCAGTATTTT. Translation gives CAISGAPGTSGGAADTQYF.

In this sample, this clonotype turned up many times. The rearrangement links TRBV5-4 to TRBJ2-3; 9 nucleotides agree with TRBD2. Germline V lookup: CDR1 SGHNT, CDR2 YYREEE (reference sequence). Germline trimming cut 3 bases from V and 1 base from J; bases unmatched to any gene: 9. This CDR3 spans 17 amino acids. The DNA for the CDR3 is TGTGCCAGCAGCTCGAAATGGACTAGCGAGGGCACAGATACGCAGTATTTT. This gives the protein CASSSKWTSEGTDTQYF.

The rearrangement links TRBV20-1 to TRBJ2-1; 8 positions match TRBD1. This CDR3 region has 14 residues. The J segment lost 0 bases and the V segment lost 6 bases, leaving 4 bases of the junction unmatched. Germline V gene sequence: CDR1 DFQATT, CDR2 SNEGSKA (reference sequence). The CDR3 loop is CSAGQGSSYNEQFF. As DNA, the CDR3 is TGCAGTGCAGGACAGGGAAGCTCCTACAATGAGCAGTTCTTC.

The table lists this clonotype with many counts. The chain is built from TRBV3-1 and TRBJ2-5; the match to TRBD2 covers 8 bases. CDR1 and CDR2 (germline): LGHDT, YNNKEL (reference sequence). This CDR3 spans 15 amino acids. V lost 5 bases, J lost 5 bases, and 10 bases stayed unmatched. The CDR3 region is CASSASVAGSETQYF. DNA for the CDR3: TGTGCCAGCAGCGCAAGTGTAGCGGGGAGCGAGACCCAGTACTTC.

This clonotype has at least ten counts. The V call is TRBV5-1, the J call TRBJ2-5; D is perhaps TRBD1 (5 bases). Germline CDR1 reads SGHRS; CDR2 reads YFSETQ. V was cut by 5 bases and J by 7 bases, with 15 bases left in between. This CDR3 contains 13 residues. The CDR3 sequence: CASSRVPTGTQYF. The CDR3 DNA sequence: TGCGCCAGCAGTAGGGTTCCCACAGGGACCCAGTACTTC.

This clonotype was seen at least ten times. The CDR3 DNA reads TGTGCCAGCAGCCTTAGCGGGGAAGCCTACGAGCAGTACTTC. Translation gives CASSLSGEAYEQYF. This sequence joins TRBV6-5 and TRBJ2-7, with 8 bases aligning to TRBD2. The J segment lost 2 bases and the V segment lost 6 bases, leaving 6 bases of the junction unmatched. Germline CDR1 and CDR2: MNHEY and SVGAGI. The CDR3 spans 14 residues.

This clonotype showed up many times. This chain connects TRBV5-1 to TRBJ1-1, with D hard to call. The CDR3 consists of 13 residues. Germline CDR1 SGHRS, CDR2 YFSETQ. Trimming cost V 4 bases and J 1 base, with 8 bases left between them. The CDR3 coding sequence is TGCGCCAGCAGCGCGGCTTGGAACACTGAAGCTTTCTTT. It codes for CASSAAWNTEAFF.

In regard to this clonotype: Since the CDR3 does not end with the conserved phenylalanine or tryptophan, this likely comes from a read error. The CDR3 nucleotides read TGTGCCAGCAGTTGGTTTAGTGAAAAACTGTTTTCT. As protein: CASSWFSEKLFS. The chain uses TRBV28 and TRBJ1-4, with D unclear. Looked up from germline, CDR1 is MDHEN and CDR2 is SYDVKM. V was cut by 4 bases and J by 7 bases, with 7 bases left in between. This CDR3 is built from 12 residues.

By share of the sample, this clonotype is medium-sized. The chain employs TRBV29-1 and TRBJ2-2, with 10 nucleotides matching TRBD1. This CDR3 has 15 residues. Germline assignment: CDR1 SQVTM and CDR2 ANQGSEA. Losses at the gene ends were 2 bases for V and 6 bases for J; bases not matched to a gene: 6. CDR3 protein: CSVERRDRGSGELFF. The CDR3 nucleotides are TGCAGCGTTGAACGGCGGGACAGGGGATCCGGGGAGCTGTTTTTT.

This clonotype was seen at least ten times. The J gene is TRBJ2-7, the V gene TRBV5-1; 7 bases map to TRBD2. Germline V gives CDR1 SGHRS, CDR2 YFSETQ. J lost 5 bases, V lost 0 bases, and 11 bases had no gene match. The CDR3 runs to 16 residues. CDR3 amino acids: CASSLGWGGKLDEQYF. The CDR3, as DNA: TGCGCCAGCAGCTTGGGTTGGGGAGGGAAATTGGACGAGCAGTACTTC.

This clonotype was counted at least ten times. The rearrangement links TRBV7-9 to TRBJ1-2; 8 nucleotides agree with TRBD1. CDR1 is SEHNR and CDR2 is FQNEAQ in the germline V gene (reference sequence). The CDR3 consists of 13 residues. V lost 5 bases and J lost 4; bases outside the gene matches: 3. The CDR3 here is CASSPDRGYGYTF. The CDR3 DNA follows: TGTGCCAGCAGCCCAGACAGGGGCTATGGCTACACCTTC.

This chain links TRBV19 with TRBJ2-1; D unclear. The CDR3 is 13 amino acids. Trimming stripped 4 bases from V and 9 bases from J, with 13 bases between. From germline, CDR1 is LNHDA and CDR2 SQIVND (reference sequence). The CDR3 DNA follows: TGTGCCAGTAGTACCCAATTCAGTGGTGAGCAGTTCTTC. The encoded protein is CASSTQFSGEQFF.

The gene calls are TRBV28 and TRBJ1-5; D perhaps matches TRBD1 (6 bases). The V gene's germline CDR1 is MDHEN and CDR2 SYDVKM. V was shortened by 0 bases and J by 6 bases, with 9 bases between the two germline ends. There are 14 residues in the CDR3. This chain's CDR3 is CASSLWAGVQPQHF. In DNA form, the CDR3 reads TGTGCCAGCAGTTTATGGGCAGGGGTTCAGCCCCAGCATTTT.

This clonotype was recorded at least ten times. The chain employs TRBV25-1 and TRBJ1-1; no reliable D call. In germline, CDR1 is MGHDK, CDR2 SYGVNS. The CDR3 is made up of 14 amino acids. With 1 base removed from V and 7 bases from J, the gap between germline ends came to 13 bases. The CDR3 sequence: CASSESGKMIEAFF. DNA for the CDR3: TGTGCCAGCAGTGAATCGGGAAAGATGATTGAAGCTTTCTTT. The complete variable domain, with remaining parts taken from reference TRBV25-1 and TRBJ1-1, reads EADIYQTPRYLVIGTGKKITLECSQTMGHDKMYWYQQDPGMELHLIHYSYGVNSTEKGDLSSESTVSRIRTEHFPLTLESARPSHTSQYLCASSESGKMIEAFFGQGTRLTVV.

This clonotype was seen at least ten times. The chain links TRBV28 to TRBJ2-4; TRBD1 might be the D (6 bases). With 6 bases removed from V and 7 bases from J, the gap between germline ends came to 13 bases. CDR3 length: 13 residues. Germline-derived CDR1 and CDR2 are MDHEN and SYDVKM. CDR3 amino acids: CASSRQGTNIQYF. DNA for the CDR3: TGTGCCAGCAGCCGCCAGGGGACCAACATTCAGTACTTC. The full variable domain, its missing parts supplied by reference TRBV28 and TRBJ2-4, is DVKVTQSSRYLVKRTGEKVFLECVQDMDHENMFWYRQDPGLGLRLIYFSYDVKMKEKGDIPEGYSVSREKKERFSLILESASTNQTSMYLCASSRQGTNIQYFGAGTRLSVL.

This clonotype has ten or more counts. This sequence joins TRBV7-6 and TRBJ2-3, with TRBD2 matching 10 bases. With V trimmed by 1 base and J by 4 bases, 11 bases remained unmatched. Germline CDR1 reads SGHVS; CDR2 reads FNYEAQ. This CDR3 is built from 18 residues. The DNA for the CDR3 is TGTGCCAGCAGCTTAGTAGCAGCGGGGGGGCATATTCCAGATACGCAGTATTTT. It specifies CASSLVAAGGHIPDTQYF. The full variable domain, completed using reference TRBV7-6 and TRBJ2-3, is GAGVSQSPRYKVTKRGQDVALRCDPISGHVSLYWYRQALGQGPEFLTYFNYEAQQDKSGLPNDRFSAERPEGSISTLTIQRTEQRDSAMYRCASSLVAAGGHIPDTQYFGPGTRLTVL.

The chain has TRBV10-3 and TRBJ1-1; 10 bases are a match to TRBD1. CDR1 and CDR2 (germline): ENHRY, SYGVKD. V lost 7 bases to trimming and J lost 3 bases; unmatched junction nucleotides: 11. This CDR3 spans 16 amino acids. CDR3 region: CAITARGTGADTEAFF. The CDR3 bases are TGTGCCATCACCGCCCGAGGGACAGGGGCGGACACTGAAGCTTTCTTT.

This clonotype was counted between two and nine times. V usage is TRBV3-1 and J usage is TRBJ2-1; TRBD2 is a possible D gene (7 bases). Germline V gives CDR1 LGHDT, CDR2 YNNKEL (reference sequence). The CDR3 spans 15 residues. Deletions cut 1 base from V and 9 bases from J, with 16 bases between. The CDR3 spells CASSQGLGGLGEQFF. DNA of the CDR3: TGTGCCAGCAGCCAAGGTCTGGGGGGGCTTGGTGAGCAGTTCTTC.